Listed below are T cell receptor beta chains from one sample, sequenced in a study of cytomegalovirus exposure and HLA in healthy donors. Assay used: immunoSEQ multiplex PCR; TCRdb lists only in-frame clones, some missing. This sample has 110,000 or so clones, with approximately 70% found just once. The sequenced sample consisted of PBMCs. All receptors derive from a man aged 25 to 40 in good health and CMV-seronegative. Each CDR3 is given with its conserved first and last residue. The order of the fields is clone size, V gene, D gene, J gene, CDR3 length, CDR3 DNA, CDR3 protein. D genes are given only for firm matches. Expanded clones get a size class; other rows say once, few or many, or leave the size out.

abundance: few; v_gene: TRBV10-3; d_gene: TRBD1; j_gene: TRBJ1-1; len: 15; CDR3nt: TGTGCCATCAGATCTGAACAGGGGTGGGACACTGAAGCTTTCTTT; CDR3aa: CAIRSEQGWDTEAFF
abundance: NA; v_gene: TRBV5-5; d_gene: TRBD1; j_gene: TRBJ1-2; len: 16; CDR3nt: TGTGCCAGCAGCGTCTCCGGGACAGATTTTTGGTATGGCTACACCTTC; CDR3aa: CASSVSGTDFWYGYTF
abundance: NA; v_gene: TRBV6-5; d_gene: NA; j_gene: TRBJ2-7; len: 12; CDR3nt: TGTGCGAGCATAGGACAGCGCCACGAGCAGTACTTC; CDR3aa: CASIGQRHEQYF
abundance: NA; v_gene: TRBV5-6; d_gene: TRBD1; j_gene: TRBJ1-3; len: 15; CDR3nt: TGTGCCAGCAGCCCGATGGACAGGGCTGGAAACACCATATATTTT; CDR3aa: CASSPMDRAGNTIYF
abundance: few; v_gene: TRBV4-1; d_gene: NA; j_gene: TRBJ2-3; len: 15; CDR3nt: TGCGCCAGCAGCTCTGGGGGCATCCCCACAGATACGCAGTATTTT; CDR3aa: CASSSGGIPTDTQYF
abundance: few; v_gene: TRBV9; d_gene: TRBD1; j_gene: TRBJ2-6; len: 18; CDR3nt: TGTGCCAGCTCTAGGGGGGGACAGGGACACTCTGGGGCCAACGTCCTGACTTTC; CDR3aa: CASSRGGQGHSGANVLTF
abundance: NA; v_gene: TRBV7-3; d_gene: NA; j_gene: TRBJ2-3; len: 15; CDR3nt: TGTGCCAGCAGCCCCCAGAGGTCTAGCACAGATACGCAGTATTTT; CDR3aa: CASSPQRSSTDTQYF
abundance: NA; v_gene: TRBV5-4; d_gene: NA; j_gene: TRBJ2-7; len: 13; CDR3nt: TGTGCCAGCAGCCCTACAGGGACCTACGAGCAGTACTTC; CDR3aa: CASSPTGTYEQYF
abundance: NA; v_gene: TRBV7-6; d_gene: NA; j_gene: TRBJ2-7; len: 16; CDR3nt: TGTGCCAGCAGCCCCGTCGGGGGGCCGAACTCCTACGAGCAGTACTTC; CDR3aa: CASSPVGGPNSYEQYF
abundance: NA; v_gene: TRBV28; d_gene: NA; j_gene: TRBJ1-6; len: 16; CDR3nt: TGTGCCAGCAGTTTACCACGGGGAGAAGAGGCTTCACCCCTCCACTTT; CDR3aa: CASSLPRGEEASPLHF
abundance: NA; v_gene: TRBV18; d_gene: NA; j_gene: TRBJ1-5; len: 14; CDR3nt: TGTGCCAGCTCACCGGACAGACTCAATCAGCCCCAGCATTTT; CDR3aa: CASSPDRLNQPQHF
abundance: NA; v_gene: TRBV7-8; d_gene: TRBD2; j_gene: TRBJ2-7; len: 15; CDR3nt: TGTGCCAGCAGCTTAGCCAGCGGGAGGTCCTACGAGCAGTACTTC; CDR3aa: CASSLASGRSYEQYF
abundance: NA; v_gene: TRBV5-4; d_gene: TRBD1; j_gene: TRBJ1-1; len: 14; CDR3nt: TGTGCCAGCAGCCATGAGTGGGGACAGGGGGCTGCTTTCTTT; CDR3aa: CASSHEWGQGAAFF
abundance: NA; v_gene: TRBV30; d_gene: TRBD2; j_gene: TRBJ2-5; len: 16; CDR3nt: TGTGCCGGGGGGAACGGGACTAGCGGGTTTCAAGAGACCCAGTACTTC; CDR3aa: CAGGNGTSGFQETQYF
abundance: NA; v_gene: TRBV5-1; d_gene: NA; j_gene: TRBJ2-7; len: 15; CDR3nt: TGCGCCAGCAGTCAGGTGGGGGGACGAAGCTACGAGCAGTACTTC; CDR3aa: CASSQVGGRSYEQYF
abundance: few; v_gene: TRBV19; d_gene: TRBD1; j_gene: TRBJ1-1; len: 12; CDR3nt: TGTGCCAGTAGAAACAGGGGGCTCCGGGCTTTCTTT; CDR3aa: CASRNRGLRAFF
abundance: few; v_gene: TRBV9; d_gene: TRBD1; j_gene: TRBJ2-2; len: 17; CDR3nt: TGTGCCAGCAGCGTCGGGGACAGTTTCAGGACCACCGGGGAGCTGTTTTTT; CDR3aa: CASSVGDSFRTTGELFF
abundance: NA; v_gene: TRBV30; d_gene: NA; j_gene: TRBJ2-7; len: 13; CDR3nt: TGTGCCTGGAGTGTCCAGGGCCGCTACGAGCAGTACTTC; CDR3aa: CAWSVQGRYEQYF
abundance: once; v_gene: TRBV18; d_gene: NA; j_gene: TRBJ1-2; len: 15; CDR3nt: TGTGCCGGCTCTCCCCCCCGGGAGGGGACGGCGGGCTACACCTTC; CDR3aa: CAGSPPREGTAGYTF
abundance: NA; v_gene: TRBV7-9; d_gene: TRBD1; j_gene: TRBJ2-1; len: 15; CDR3nt: TGTGCCAGCAGCGAGACAGGGAGCTCCTACAATGAGCAGTTCTTC; CDR3aa: CASSETGSSYNEQFF
abundance: NA; v_gene: TRBV15; d_gene: NA; j_gene: TRBJ2-7; len: 15; CDR3nt: TGTGCCACCAGCAGAGATACAGGTGGGGTGGGAGAGCAGTACTTC; CDR3aa: CATSRDTGGVGEQYF
abundance: NA; v_gene: TRBV7-9; d_gene: TRBD1; j_gene: TRBJ2-1; len: 14; CDR3nt: TGTGCCAGCAGCACAAGACAGGGGTGGGATGAGCAGTTCTTC; CDR3aa: CASSTRQGWDEQFF
abundance: NA; v_gene: TRBV5-6; d_gene: TRBD1; j_gene: TRBJ1-1; len: 14; CDR3nt: TGTGCCAGCAGCTTTGGCAGGGGGCGGGCTGAAGCTTTCTTT; CDR3aa: CASSFGRGRAEAFF
abundance: NA; v_gene: TRBV28; d_gene: NA; j_gene: TRBJ1-4; len: 13; CDR3nt: TGTGCCAGCAGCCTTGACAGTTATGAAAAACTGTTTTTT; CDR3aa: CASSLDSYEKLFF
abundance: NA; v_gene: TRBV2; d_gene: TRBD1; j_gene: TRBJ1-3; len: 16; CDR3nt: TGTGCCAGCAGTGAAAACAGGGACAGCTCTGGAAACACCATATATTTT; CDR3aa: CASSENRDSSGNTIYF
abundance: NA; v_gene: TRBV11-2; d_gene: TRBD1; j_gene: TRBJ1-1; len: 15; CDR3nt: TGTGCCAGCCGATCGCTCAGGGGGCAGAGCACTGAAGCTTTCTTT; CDR3aa: CASRSLRGQSTEAFF
abundance: NA; v_gene: TRBV15; d_gene: NA; j_gene: TRBJ1-1; len: 16; CDR3nt: TGTGCCACCAGCACCTACGGACTTTCCGGGGACACTGAAGCTTTCTTT; CDR3aa: CATSTYGLSGDTEAFF
abundance: once; v_gene: TRBV5-1; d_gene: TRBD1; j_gene: TRBJ1-4; len: 16; CDR3nt: TGCGCCAGCAGCTTGAGAGGGGGCATGACTAATGAAAAACTGTTTTTT; CDR3aa: CASSLRGGMTNEKLFF
abundance: NA; v_gene: TRBV2; d_gene: TRBD2; j_gene: TRBJ2-7; len: 14; CDR3nt: TGTGCCAGCAGTGTTAGGCTAGCGGCCTACGAGCAGTACTTC; CDR3aa: CASSVRLAAYEQYF
abundance: NA; v_gene: TRBV4-3; d_gene: TRBD2; j_gene: TRBJ2-7; len: 15; CDR3nt: TGCGCCAGCAGCCAAGCGCTAGCGGTCTCCTACGAGCAGTACTTC; CDR3aa: CASSQALAVSYEQYF
abundance: NA; v_gene: TRBV19; d_gene: NA; j_gene: TRBJ1-1; len: 14; CDR3nt: TGTGCCAGTATTGGGGGTTGGGGGCTCGCTGAAGCTTTCTTT; CDR3aa: CASIGGWGLAEAFF
abundance: NA; v_gene: TRBV11-1; d_gene: TRBD2; j_gene: TRBJ2-7; len: 14; CDR3nt: TGTGCCAGCAGCTCGACTAGCGGGGTCTACGAGCAGTACTTC; CDR3aa: CASSSTSGVYEQYF
abundance: NA; v_gene: TRBV19; d_gene: TRBD1; j_gene: TRBJ2-5; len: 16; CDR3nt: TGTGCCAGTAGTAGGGGACCGGGACAGGGGGAAGAGACCCAGTACTTC; CDR3aa: CASSRGPGQGEETQYF
abundance: NA; v_gene: TRBV11-2; d_gene: NA; j_gene: TRBJ2-7; len: 11; CDR3nt: TGTGCCAGCGGCAGGGACTACGAGCAGTACTTC; CDR3aa: CASGRDYEQYF
abundance: NA; v_gene: TRBV29-1; d_gene: TRBD1; j_gene: TRBJ2-3; len: 13; CDR3nt: TGCAGCGCCGGGACAGGGACGAGGTGGGGGCAGTATTTT; CDR3aa: CSAGTGTRWGQYF
abundance: NA; v_gene: TRBV4-3; d_gene: TRBD2; j_gene: TRBJ2-7; len: 17; CDR3nt: TGCGCCAGCAGCCAGGTTTATGGTAGCGGGAGTAATAACGAGCAGTACTTC; CDR3aa: CASSQVYGSGSNNEQYF
abundance: NA; v_gene: TRBV28; d_gene: TRBD1; j_gene: TRBJ1-2; len: 14; CDR3nt: TGTGCCAGCAGTTTGGGGACAGGTCGAAATGGCTACACCTTC; CDR3aa: CASSLGTGRNGYTF
abundance: NA; v_gene: TRBV27; d_gene: NA; j_gene: TRBJ1-2; len: 16; CDR3nt: TGTGCCAGCAGTTTATTCGCAGGGCCCCAGGGGTTAGGCTACACCTTC; CDR3aa: CASSLFAGPQGLGYTF
abundance: NA; v_gene: TRBV6-5; d_gene: NA; j_gene: TRBJ2-5; len: 14; CDR3nt: TGTGCCAGCAGTTACTTCGGACTGCAAGAGACCCAGTACTTC; CDR3aa: CASSYFGLQETQYF
abundance: once; v_gene: TRBV28; d_gene: TRBD2; j_gene: TRBJ2-1; len: 16; CDR3nt: TGTGCCAGCAGTTTATCTAGCGGGAGTTCCCACAATGAGCAGTTCTTC; CDR3aa: CASSLSSGSSHNEQFF
abundance: NA; v_gene: TRBV7-3; d_gene: NA; j_gene: TRBJ2-7; len: 15; CDR3nt: TGTGCCAGCAGCCCCCGTCAGGGTGGTCCCTACGAGCAGTACTTC; CDR3aa: CASSPRQGGPYEQYF